This T cell receptor beta chain is from a study of CD8 T cells in Susac syndrome. Sequencing of TCR beta drew on CD8+ and CD4+ T cells from blood. Treatment-naive patients with stable or active relapsing-remitting disease were the multiple sclerosis controls. TEMRA cells underwent FACS enrichment and CD8+ and CD4+ T cells underwent negative isolation. Germline CDR1 KGHDR, CDR2 SFDVKD. V lost 8 bases, J lost 1 base, and 13 bases lay in between. CDR3 length: 14 residues. Reverse transcription of about 0.5 to 1 ug RNA used random hexamers. The CDR3 of TCR beta was amplified by immunoSEQ multiplex PCR across 54 Vbeta and 13 Jbeta. TCRdb ran MiXCR on the immunoSEQ multiplex PCR reads and lists one entry per CDR3 protein. There are about 150,000 distinct CDR3 sequences in the sample; approximately 95% occur only once, and approximately 0.11% lies in the top ten.

This TCR derives from a human donor with multiple sclerosis. The J gene is TRBJ1-1, the V gene TRBV24-1; D is perhaps TRBD1 (6 bases). The sequenced material came from CD4+ T cells from PBMCs. The CDR3 DNA sequence: TGTGCCACCACCGCCACAGGGCGGAACACTGAAGCTTTCTTT. This encodes CATTATGRNTEAFF.